This T cell receptor (beta chain) was identified during a study of blood T cell repertoires in COVID-19. Turning to the study itself: The United States, Italy and Spain provided the acute and convalescent COVID-19 samples. T cells, B-cell-depleted T cells, or PBMCs provided the cDNA or gDNA that served as material.

This clone was seen once. Original methodology: Reference gene primer amplification yielded estimated nucleated cell counts. Produced via immunoSEQ multiplex PCR; TCRdb's table is partial and in-frame only. D and trimming come from the DNA, and the V and J calls and clone size come from that table. Counted here are about 100,000 clones, 80% occurring once; the ten biggest clones make up roughly 31%. The V gene end was trimmed by 2 bases and the J gene end by 2 bases; junction bases not matched to a gene: 2. CDR1 and CDR2 from the germline V gene are MNHEY and SVGEGT. This CDR3 spans 15 amino acids. What was sequenced was peripheral blood. The chain couples TRBV6-2 or TRBV6-3 to TRBJ2-3, with 9 bases that match TRBD2. The receptor was isolated from a man aged 65-85 years with active or convalescent COVID-19. The CDR3 DNA reads TGTGCCAGCAGTTACGCGGGAGGGTTCACAGATACGCAGTATTTT. The encoded protein is CASSYAGGFTDTQYF.